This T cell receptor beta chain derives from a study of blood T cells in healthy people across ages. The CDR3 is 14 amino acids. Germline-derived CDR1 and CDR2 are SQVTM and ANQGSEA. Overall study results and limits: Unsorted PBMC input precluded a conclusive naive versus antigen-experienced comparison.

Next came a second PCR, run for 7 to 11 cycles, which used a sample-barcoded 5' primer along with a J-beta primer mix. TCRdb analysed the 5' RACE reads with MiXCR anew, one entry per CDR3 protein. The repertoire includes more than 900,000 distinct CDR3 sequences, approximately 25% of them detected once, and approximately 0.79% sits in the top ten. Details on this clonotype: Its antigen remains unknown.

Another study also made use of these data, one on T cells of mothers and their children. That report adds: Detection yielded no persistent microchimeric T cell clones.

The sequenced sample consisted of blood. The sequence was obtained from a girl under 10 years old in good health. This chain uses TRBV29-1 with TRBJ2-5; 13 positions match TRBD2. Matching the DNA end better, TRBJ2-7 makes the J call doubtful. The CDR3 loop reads CSIRLAGGPYEQYF. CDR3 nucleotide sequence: TGCAGCATCAGACTAGCGGGAGGTCCCTACGAGCAGTACTTC.